A selection of T cell receptor beta chains follows, all from one sample in a study of blood T cell repertoires in COVID-19. The table came from immunoSEQ multiplex PCR; TCRdb's copy has only in-frame clones and leaves some out. The profile covers around 140,000 clones, with around nine tenths appearing a single time and roughly 10% taken by the ten largest. Sequenced material: peripheral blood. Every receptor here comes from a woman between 70 and 85 years old with COVID-19, enrolled during active disease. The CDR3 runs from the conserved cysteine through the conserved F or W. The order of the fields is J gene, clone size, D gene, V gene, CDR3 protein, CDR3 DNA. D genes are given only for firm matches. Rows may omit the clone size; those that give it use once, few, many or a size class.

TRBJ1-6 | NA | NA | TRBV28 | CASSFGGYNSPLHF | TGTGCCAGCAGTTTCGGGGGTTATAATTCACCCCTCCACTTT
TRBJ1-5 | NA | TRBD1 | TRBV7-9 | CASSRDRDQPQHF | TGTGCCAGCAGCCGAGACAGGGATCAGCCCCAGCATTTT
TRBJ2-1 | NA | NA | TRBV28 | CASSEPSYNEQFF | TGTGCCAGCAGTGAGCCCTCCTACAATGAGCAGTTCTTC
TRBJ2-3 | NA | NA | TRBV5-1 | CASSFTGNTDTQYF | TGCGCCAGCAGCTTTACAGGGAACACAGATACGCAGTATTTT
TRBJ1-3 | few | NA | TRBV3-1/TRBV3-2 | CASSQGPRTHGNTIYF | TGTGCCAGCAGCCAAGGGCCGAGGACACATGGAAACACCATATATTTT
TRBJ1-2 | NA | NA | TRBV4-2 | CASSQEGGSNYGYTF | TGTGCCAGCAGCCAAGAGGGGGGGAGTAACTATGGCTACACCTTC
TRBJ1-4 | NA | TRBD1 | TRBV5-1 | CASSSGQIATNEKLFF | TGCGCCAGCAGCTCGGGACAGATCGCAACTAATGAAAAACTGTTTTTT
TRBJ2-7 | NA | NA | TRBV5-1 | CASSETGLGEQYF | TGCGCCAGCAGCGAAACAGGGTTGGGCGAGCAGTACTTC
TRBJ1-6 | NA | NA | TRBV11-2 | CASSFEVSPLHF | TGTGCCAGCAGCTTTGAGGTTTCACCCCTCCACTTT
TRBJ2-3 | NA | TRBD2 | TRBV6-2/TRBV6-3 | CASSLGGGAVDTQYF | TGTGCCAGCAGTCTCGGCGGGGGGGCGGTAGATACGCAGTATTTT
TRBJ1-2 | NA | TRBD1 | TRBV24-1 | CATRGTGSNYGYTF | TGTGCCACCAGAGGGACAGGGTCCAACTATGGCTACACCTTC
TRBJ1-1 | NA | NA | TRBV5-1 | CASSLHHRNTEAFF | TGCGCCAGCAGCCTCCACCATAGGAACACTGAAGCTTTCTTT
TRBJ2-3 | NA | NA | TRBV19 | CASSPGTVVTDTQYF | TGTGCCAGTAGTCCTGGGACTGTCGTCACAGATACGCAGTATTTT
TRBJ1-5 | NA | NA | TRBV28 | CASSHSQGTQPQHF | TGTGCCAGCAGTCACTCACAGGGAACTCAGCCCCAGCATTTT
TRBJ2-1 | once | NA | TRBV20-1 | CSASRLNEQFF | TGCAGTGCTAGCAGGCTCAATGAGCAGTTCTTC
TRBJ2-5 | NA | NA | TRBV2 | CASSGTGGFYQETQYF | TGTGCCAGCAGTGGGACGGGGGGCTTTTACCAAGAGACCCAGTACTTC
TRBJ1-6 | NA | NA | TRBV19 | CASSIDSEGSSPLHF | TGTGCCAGTAGTATAGATTCGGAGGGATCTTCACCCCTCCACTTT
TRBJ1-4 | NA | NA | TRBV18 | CASSPYLDSTNEKLFF | TGTGCCAGCTCACCCTATCTAGACAGTACTAATGAAAAACTGTTTTTT
TRBJ2-3 | NA | TRBD2 | TRBV2 | CASTKGLARGDTQYF | TGTGCCAGCACCAAGGGACTAGCGAGGGGAGATACGCAGTATTTT
TRBJ1-4 | NA | TRBD1 | TRBV6-6 | CASTRRGLDEKLFF | TGTGCCAGCACCAGAAGGGGGCTAGATGAAAAACTGTTTTTT
TRBJ1-4 | once | TRBD1 | TRBV4-1 | CASSQEARGPWEKLFF | TGCGCCAGCAGCCAAGAAGCGAGGGGGCCGTGGGAAAAACTGTTTTTT
TRBJ2-7 | NA | NA | TRBV30 | CACHRRSYEQYF | TGTGCCTGCCATCGGAGGTCCTACGAGCAGTACTTC
TRBJ1-2 | NA | NA | TRBV30 | CAWKVGSGVEGYTF | TGTGCCTGGAAGGTGGGGTCGGGGGTAGAAGGCTACACCTTC
TRBJ2-7 | NA | TRBD1 | TRBV11-2 | CASAPRTGKHEQYF | TGTGCCAGCGCTCCGCGGACAGGGAAACACGAGCAGTACTTC
TRBJ2-7 | NA | NA | TRBV2 | CASRGLAGHYEQYF | TGTGCCAGCAGGGGGTTGGCGGGCCACTACGAGCAGTACTTC
TRBJ2-1 | NA | NA | TRBV5-1 | CASSSTTGSYNEQFF | TGCGCCAGCAGCTCCACAACGGGCTCCTACAATGAGCAGTTCTTC
TRBJ2-2 | NA | TRBD2 | TRBV3-1/TRBV3-2 | CASSHDWRGDTGELFF | TGTGCCAGCAGCCACGACTGGCGGGGGGATACCGGGGAGCTGTTTTTT
TRBJ1-1 | once | NA | TRBV12-3/TRBV12-4 | CASQGRVNTEAFF | TGTGCCAGCCAGGGGAGGGTCAACACTGAAGCTTTCTTT
TRBJ2-2 | NA | TRBD1 | TRBV24-1 | CATSDYRTGANTGELFF | TGTGCCACCAGTGATTATCGGACAGGGGCAAACACCGGGGAGCTGTTTTTT
TRBJ2-2 | NA | NA | TRBV19 | CASSIIPNTGELFF | TGTGCCAGTAGTATTATCCCGAACACCGGGGAGCTGTTTTTT
TRBJ2-5 | NA | TRBD2 | TRBV10-1 | CASSERSGGRETQYF | TGCGCCAGCAGTGAGAGAAGCGGGGGGCGGGAGACCCAGTACTTC
TRBJ1-2 | once | NA | TRBV7-2 | CASSLSRRQSGYTF | TGTGCCAGCAGCTTAAGTCGAAGACAGTCGGGCTACACCTTC
TRBJ2-2 | NA | TRBD1 | TRBV7-9 | CASSSRTGQSTGELFF | TGTGCCAGCAGCTCCCGGACAGGGCAAAGCACCGGGGAGCTGTTTTTT
TRBJ2-5 | once | NA | TRBV2 | CASSTGGGQGLIGQETQYF | TGTGCCAGCAGTACGGGAGGGGGACAGGGATTAATTGGACAAGAGACCCAGTACTTC
TRBJ1-4 | NA | TRBD1 | TRBV13 | CASSLGPGARGRKATNEKLFF | TGTGCCAGCAGCTTAGGCCCCGGCGCCAGGGGGAGAAAAGCAACTAATGAAAAACTGTTTTTT
TRBJ2-5 | NA | TRBD2 | TRBV9 | CASSVGLGTSGQETQYF | TGTGCCAGCAGCGTAGGACTCGGGACTAGCGGACAAGAGACCCAGTACTTC
TRBJ1-2 | NA | TRBD1 | TRBV5-1 | CANHPGTGGTYGYTF | TGCGCCAACCACCCCGGGACAGGGGGGACCTATGGCTACACCTTC
TRBJ1-3 | NA | NA | TRBV3-1/TRBV3-2 | CASSQARDSGNTIYF | TGTGCCAGCAGCCAAGCGCGGGACTCTGGAAACACCATATATTTT
TRBJ1-2 | few | TRBD1 | TRBV28 | CASSSSDRVDGYTF | TGTGCCAGCAGTTCGAGTGACAGGGTAGATGGCTACACCTTC
TRBJ2-5 | NA | NA | TRBV6-2/TRBV6-3 | CASSPRGAGRETQYF | TGTGCCAGCAGCCCACGGGGGGCGGGGCGAGAGACCCAGTACTTC
TRBJ2-5 | NA | NA | TRBV27 | CASRRGGEETQYF | TGTGCCAGCAGAAGGGGGGGCGAGGAGACCCAGTACTTC
TRBJ2-7 | NA | NA | TRBV5-1 | CASSLLGVEQYF | TGCGCCAGCAGCTTGCTAGGGGTTGAGCAGTACTTC
TRBJ2-3 | NA | TRBD2 | TRBV11-2 | CASSQGLAGGITDTQYF | TGTGCCAGCAGCCAAGGACTAGCGGGGGGGATTACAGATACGCAGTATTTT
TRBJ2-7 | NA | TRBD1 | TRBV12-5 | CASALGQGVHEQYF | TGTGCTAGTGCCCTAGGACAGGGGGTCCACGAGCAGTACTTC
TRBJ2-4 | NA | TRBD1 | TRBV18 | CASSLAGTGGPGDIQYF | TGTGCCAGCTCACTGGCCGGGACAGGGGGCCCCGGGGACATTCAGTACTTC
TRBJ2-2 | NA | NA | TRBV7-9 | CASSLTRRGWAGELFF | TGTGCCAGCAGCTTAACTCGCAGGGGTTGGGCCGGGGAGCTGTTTTTT
TRBJ1-2 | NA | TRBD1 | TRBV10-3 | CAITTTGGFGYGYTF | TGTGCCATCACCACTACAGGGGGCTTCGGCTATGGCTACACCTTC
TRBJ2-7 | NA | TRBD1 | TRBV5-1 | CASSLVTGGSYEQYF | TGCGCCAGCAGCTTGGTAACAGGGGGCTCCTACGAGCAGTACTTC
TRBJ1-4 | once | TRBD1 | TRBV5-6 | CASSRDRSGKLFF | TGTGCCAGCAGTCGGGACAGGTCAGGAAAACTGTTTTTT
TRBJ2-6 | NA | NA | TRBV6-1 | CASSDGSAGANVLTF | TGTGCCAGCAGTGATGGTAGCGCTGGGGCCAACGTCCTGACTTTC
TRBJ2-2 | once | TRBD2 | TRBV11-3 | CASSAERGLGAGELFF | TGTGCCAGCAGTGCGGAGCGGGGGTTAGGAGCCGGGGAGCTGTTTTTT
TRBJ2-2 | NA | TRBD2 | TRBV4-1 | CASSPPGGGSYTGELFF | TGCGCCAGCAGCCCCCCGGGGGGGGGCTCGTACACCGGGGAGCTGTTTTTT
TRBJ1-6 | NA | TRBD1 | TRBV10-3 | CAISPGQKNSPLHF | TGTGCCATCAGCCCGGGACAGAAAAATTCACCCCTCCACTTT
TRBJ2-1 | NA | TRBD1 | TRBV6-1 | CASSGGQGRSYNEQFF | TGTGCCAGCAGTGGGGGACAGGGCCGCTCCTACAATGAGCAGTTCTTC